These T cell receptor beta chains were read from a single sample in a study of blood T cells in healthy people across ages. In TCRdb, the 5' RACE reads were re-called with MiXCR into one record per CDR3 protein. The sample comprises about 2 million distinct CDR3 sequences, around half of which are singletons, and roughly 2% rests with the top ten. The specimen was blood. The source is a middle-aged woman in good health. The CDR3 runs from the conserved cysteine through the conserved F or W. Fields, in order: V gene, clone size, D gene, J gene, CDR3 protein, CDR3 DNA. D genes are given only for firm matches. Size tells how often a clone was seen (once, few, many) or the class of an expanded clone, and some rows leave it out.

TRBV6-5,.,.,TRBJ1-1,CASSSSTGRTEAFF,.
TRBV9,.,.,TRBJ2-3,CASSGTGGGTDTQYF,TGTGCCAGCAGCGGTACAGGGGGAGGGACAGATACGCAGTATTTT
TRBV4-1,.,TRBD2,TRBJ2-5,CASSQPTGGHEQYF,TGCGCCAGCAGCCAACCTACGGGAGGGCATGAGCAGTACTTC
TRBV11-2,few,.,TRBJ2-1,CASSFAGAPGDEQFF,TGTGCCAGCAGCTTTGCAGGGGCCCCCGGTGATGAGCAGTTCTTC
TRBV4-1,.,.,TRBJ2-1,CASSQFRVGAYNEQFF,TGCGCCAGCAGCCAATTCAGGGTGGGGGCCTACAATGAGCAGTTCTTC
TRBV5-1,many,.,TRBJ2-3,CASSLGRTTDTQYF,TGCGCCAGCAGCTTGGGCAGAACGACGGATACGCAGTATTTT
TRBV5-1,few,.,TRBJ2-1,CASSPWGPLVGNEQFF,TGCGCCAGCAGCCCCTGGGGACCGTTGGTGGGGAATGAGCAGTTCTTC
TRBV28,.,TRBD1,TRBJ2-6,CASSLGTGLSGANVLTF,TGTGCCAGCAGTTTAGGGACAGGGTTGAGTGGGGCCAACGTCCTGACTTTC
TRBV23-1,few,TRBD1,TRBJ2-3,CASSHSGTGRTDTQYF,TGCGCCAGCAGTCACTCCGGGACAGGGCGCACAGATACGCAGTATTTT
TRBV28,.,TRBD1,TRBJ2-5,CASGTGGRETQYF,TGTGCCAGCGGGACAGGGGGTAGAGAGACCCAGTACTTC
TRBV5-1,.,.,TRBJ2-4,CASSLVQGQRGDIQYF,TGCGCCAGCAGCTTGGTCCAGGGGCAAAGGGGGGACATTCAGTACTTC
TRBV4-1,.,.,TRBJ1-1,CASSVREGLNTEAFF,TGCGCCAGCAGCGTTAGGGAGGGATTGAACACTGAAGCTTTCTTT
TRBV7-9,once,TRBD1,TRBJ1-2,CASSFGTGEYGYTF,TGTGCCAGCAGCTTTGGGACAGGGGAGTATGGCTACACCTTC
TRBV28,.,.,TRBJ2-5,CASRSGDLQETQYF,TGTGCCAGCCGTAGCGGAGACTTACAAGAGACCCAGTACTTC
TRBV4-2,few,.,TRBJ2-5,CASSQDLGSTETQYF,TGTGCCAGCAGCCAAGATCTGGGGTCGACGGAGACCCAGTACTTC